These 19 T cell receptor beta chains came from one sample sequenced in a study of tumor-infiltrating lymphocytes in primary liver carcinoma. Starting from 500 ng of total RNA, TCR beta cDNA was produced with a primer in the constant region. Investigators got TCR beta libraries out of three nested multiplex PCR rounds, done with slightly modified ARM-PCR. Use of TRBV1-TRBV30 forward primers with a C-beta reverse primer characterized the first two PCR rounds, which lasted around 9 cycles each. TCRdb re-called the multiplex PCR reads through MiXCR, storing one row per CDR3 protein. This repertoire shows hundreds of thousands of distinct CDR3 sequences, nearly 60% found once; its top ten account for more than 15%. Blood RNA originated from unsorted whole blood, with germline DNA additionally extracted. The sample comprised peripheral blood. These receptor sequences come from a woman in her twenties or thirties with primary liver carcinoma and hepatitis B virus infection.

As regards this clonotype: A much larger clone lies one base from this, so it may be a read error. This rearrangement joins TRBV4-1 to TRBJ1-1; 9 nucleotides line up with TRBD1. CDR1 MGHRA and CDR2 YSYEKL come from the germline V gene. The CDR3 sequence is 19 residues long. V dropped 0 bases and J dropped 3; count of bases not matched to a gene: 14. The CDR3 sequence is CASSQDGGTGYVGHTEAFF. In DNA form, the CDR3 reads TGCGCCAGCAGCCAAGATGGCGGGACAGGGTATGTTGGTCACACTGAAGCTTTCTTT.

To note about this clonotype: This sequence may be a read error, since a much larger clone differs from it by one base. CDR3 DNA: TGCAGCGCTGAAAGGGCGGGAGAGTCCTACAATGAGCAGTTCTTC. Translating it yields CSAERAGESYNEQFF. The gene calls are TRBV29-1 and TRBJ2-1; 7 bases are a match to TRBD2. Germline V gives CDR1 SQVTM, CDR2 ANQGSEA. CDR3 length: 15 amino acids.

This chain connects TRBV30 to TRBJ2-3; perhaps TRBD2 as D (5 bases). The V gene's germline CDR1 is GTSNPN and CDR2 SVGIG (reference sequence). V was shortened by 3 bases and J by 2 bases, with 18 bases between the two germline ends. The CDR3 is 16 amino acids. CDR3 nucleotides: TGTGCCTGGAGCCAGTCGGTAACGGGATACACAGATACGCAGTATTTT. Translation gives CAWSQSVTGYTDTQYF.

Turning to this clonotype: Just one base apart from a much larger clone, this may be a read error. The J gene is TRBJ2-3, the V gene TRBV6-2 or TRBV6-3; D remains ambiguous. Germline V lookup: CDR1 MNHEY, CDR2 SVGEGT. The CDR3 has 12 residues. Trimming cost V 6 bases and J 5 bases, with 9 bases left between them. In nucleotides, the CDR3 is TGTGCCAGCAGGACAACCATAGATACGCAGTATTTT. As protein: CASRTTIDTQYF.

The chain has TRBV10-2 and TRBJ2-1; TRBD2 matches 10 bases. Germline values: CDR1 WSHSY, CDR2 SAAADI. The CDR3 has 13 residues. With V trimmed by 9 bases and J by 4 bases, 3 bases remained unmatched. The CDR3, as DNA: TGCGCCAGTACACTAGCGGGGTACAATGAGCAGTTCTTC. As protein: CASTLAGYNEQFF.

This rearrangement joins TRBV7-9 to TRBJ2-7, with no clear D. The V gene's germline CDR1 is SEHNR and CDR2 FQNEAQ (reference sequence). V lost 8 bases to trimming and J lost 2 bases, with 7 bases between them. The CDR3 length is 11 residues. The CDR3 coding sequence is TGTGCCAGCCAGTCAACCTACGAGCAGTACTTC. Translated, it gives CASQSTYEQYF.

On this clonotype: The conserved closing phenylalanine or tryptophan is absent in this CDR3, likely reflecting a read error. The chain combines TRBV11-3 with TRBJ1-5; the D gene is possibly TRBD1 (6 bases). The germline V gene encodes CDR1 SGHNT and CDR2 YENEEA. The CDR3 runs to 16 residues. The CDR3, as DNA: TGTGCCGGCAGCCTACTCCAGGGGACTTGGGATCAGCCCCAGCATCTT. Translating gives CAGSLLQGTWDQPQHL.

This clonotype was counted ten times or more. CDR3 nucleotides: TGCAGCGCCGGACAGGGGGCTGGTGAAAAACTGTTTTTT. This sequence encodes CSAGQGAGEKLFF. The chain recombines TRBV29-1 with TRBJ1-4, with 11 bases that match TRBD1. The CDR3 contains 13 residues. CDR1 is SQVTM and CDR2 is ANQGSEA in the germline V gene. V was pared by 7 bases and J by 7 bases, with 5 bases of the junction left unmatched.

On this clonotype itself: This may come from a read error, since a much larger clone is one base off. This chain uses TRBV29-1 with TRBJ2-2; the D gene could be TRBD1 or TRBD2 (5 bases each). The CDR3 is made up of 14 amino acids. Germline CDR1 is SQVTM and CDR2 is ANQGSEA. The CDR3 DNA sequence: TGCAGCGTTGGGGACCGCAGAGGGACCGGGGAGCTGGTTTTT. Translation: CSVGDRRGTGELVF.

The chain couples TRBV5-4 to TRBJ2-2; 10 bases fit TRBD2. Germline V gene sequence: CDR1 SGHNT, CDR2 YYREEE (reference sequence). V was clipped by 9 bases and J by 5 bases; unmatched bases: 13. This CDR3 is built from 16 residues. The CDR3 DNA follows: TGTGCCATTCTCCCGGGAAGCGGGAGGGCAACCGGGGAGCTGTTTTTT. This codes for CAILPGSGRATGELFF.

As to this clonotype: The junction does not match germline at one end; this may be a read error. This chain uses TRBV6-2 or TRBV6-3 with TRBJ2-7; D unclear. Germline CDR1 and CDR2: MNHEY and SVGEGT. CDR3 size: 13 residues. The CDR3: CASNPDWSYEQYF. CDR3 sequence (DNA): TGTGCCAGCAATCCCGACTGGTCCTACGAGCAGTATTTC.

V gene TRBV30 combines with J gene TRBJ2-5; D is perhaps TRBD2 (6 bases). The length of the CDR3 is 16 residues. Trimming took off 5 bases at V and 4 bases at J, with 23 bases between the two ends. CDR1 and CDR2 from the germline V gene are GTSNPN and SVGIG (reference sequence). The CDR3 DNA sequence: TGTGCCTGGGGGGGAGCCCATCGGGGGATAGGAGAGACCCAGTACTTC. This gives the protein CAWGGAHRGIGETQYF.

V gene TRBV6-2 or TRBV6-3 combines with J gene TRBJ1-1; TRBD1 might be the D (6 bases). CDR1 is MNHEY, CDR2 SVGEGT, per germline. V was trimmed by 6 bases and J by 10 bases, leaving 18 bases between them. The CDR3 length is 13 residues. The CDR3 sequence is CASSYPGGLGAFF. In DNA, the CDR3 is TGTGCCAGCAGCTATCCGGGGGGCCTGGGAGCTTTCTTT.

Remarks on this clonotype: A junction boundary mismatches the germline segment, possibly from a read error. This chain uses TRBV4-1 with TRBJ2-7, with D perhaps matching TRBD1 or TRBD2 (5 bases each). CDR3 length equals 17 residues. The germline V gene encodes CDR1 MGHRA and CDR2 YSYEKL. The CDR3 here is CVSSPGDPLSSFYEQYF. CDR3 bases: TGCGTCAGCAGCCCTGGGGACCCCCTCTCTTCCTTCTACGAGCAGTACTTC.

Details on this clonotype: The missing conserved phenylalanine or tryptophan at the end of this CDR3 makes a read error likely. CDR3 region: CAGSHPLNTEAFY. Written as DNA, the CDR3 is TGCGCCGGCAGCCACCCCCTGAACACTGAAGCTTTCTAT. The V and J genes are TRBV4-1 and TRBJ1-1; D is uncertain. Germline V gives CDR1 MGHRA, CDR2 YSYEKL. The CDR3 is made up of 13 amino acids.

This clonotype showed up many times. The chain employs TRBV12-3 or TRBV12-4 and TRBJ1-6; no clear D gene. The CDR3 covers 11 residues. The V and J ends lost 3 bases and 14 bases respectively, with 8 bases between them. CDR3 in DNA: TGTGCCAGCAGTTTTAGTTCGTCCCTCCACTTT. It encodes CASSFSSSLHF.

This clonotype was seen a few times. The chain employs TRBV6-5 and TRBJ1-1; no definite D call. Germline V gene lookup returns CDR1 MNHEY and CDR2 SVGAGI. This CDR3 contains 14 residues. The ends were cut back, 2 bases at V and 3 bases at J, with 10 bases in the middle. The CDR3: CASSYRSYDTEAFF. Here the CDR3 DNA reads TGTGCCAGCAGTTACAGGAGTTACGACACTGAAGCTTTCTTT.

Remarks on this clonotype: The junction does not match germline at one end; this may be a read error. The genes are TRBV4-2 and TRBJ1-1; possible D gene TRBD1, 6 bases. The CDR3 runs to 13 residues. The germline gives CDR1 LGHNA, CDR2 YNFKEQ. CDR3 amino acids: CVSSPDRNTEAFF. CDR3 nucleotide sequence: TGTGTCAGCAGCCCGGACAGAAACACTGAAGCTTTCTTT.

Details on this clonotype: Just one base apart from a much larger clone, this may be a read error. The chain links TRBV6-5 to TRBJ1-4; D gene unclear. Germline V lookup: CDR1 MNHEY, CDR2 SVGAGI. The CDR3 length is 13 residues. The CDR3 protein is CASSYGRNEKLVF. In nucleotides, the CDR3 is TGTGCCAGCAGTTACGGACGGAATGAAAAACTGGTTTTT.